A selection of T cell receptor beta chains follows, all from one sample in a study of tumor-infiltrating lymphocytes in primary liver carcinoma. MiXCR, applied by TCRdb to the multiplex PCR reads, yields one record per CDR3 protein. The sample records some 110,000 distinct CDR3 sequences, roughly four fifths being singletons. Source material: liver tumor tissue from sampling region 3. These receptors all stem from a man in his forties with primary liver carcinoma and hepatitis B virus infection. The conserved cysteine and the conserved F or W are not part of the CDR3 here. The order of the fields is V gene, CDR3 protein.

TRBV10-3	AISDHQNTEAF
TRBV12-3/TRBV12-4	ARSRGGTETQC
TRBV28	ANSRVGGLAGHKRLYEQF
TRBV5-4	ASSSHGGTEAF
TRBV4-3	TSSQDRGAGDDQY
TRBV6-6	ASSYSTGMSNRLQH
TRBV4-1	ASSLGTGSLDTEAF
TRBV6-2/TRBV6-3	ANTGSSGRYRTDTQY
TRBV12-3/TRBV12-4	ASNLQASGYT
TRBV5-4	ASSMGTDTYEQY
TRBV6-1	ASSRRGSGEWSEQF
TRBV6-1	ASSPRTSGSHERF